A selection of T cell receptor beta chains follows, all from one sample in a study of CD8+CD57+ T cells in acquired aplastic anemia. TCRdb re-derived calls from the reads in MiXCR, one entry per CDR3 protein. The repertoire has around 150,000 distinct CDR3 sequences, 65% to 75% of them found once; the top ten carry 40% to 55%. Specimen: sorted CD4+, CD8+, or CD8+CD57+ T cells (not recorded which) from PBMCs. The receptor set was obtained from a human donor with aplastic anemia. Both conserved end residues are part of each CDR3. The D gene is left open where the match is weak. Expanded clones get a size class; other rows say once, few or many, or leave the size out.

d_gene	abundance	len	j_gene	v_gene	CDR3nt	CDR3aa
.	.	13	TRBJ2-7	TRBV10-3	TGTGCCATCAGTGACACAGGGATTTACGAGCAGTACTTC	CAISDTGIYEQYF
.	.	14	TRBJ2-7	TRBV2	TGTGCCAGCAGTGGACAGAGCCAATACTACGAGCAGTACTTC	CASSGQSQYYEQYF
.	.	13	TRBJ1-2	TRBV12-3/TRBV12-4	TGCGCCAGCAGCCAATATTTAGGCTATGGCTACACCTTC	CASSQYLGYGYTF
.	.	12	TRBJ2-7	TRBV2	TGTGCCACGCGTGGGGGGTTTTACGAGCAGTACTTC	CATRGGFYEQYF
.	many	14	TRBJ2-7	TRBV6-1	TGTGCCAGCAGTGGGGGGGAAAGCTCCTACGAGCAGTACTTC	CASSGGESSYEQYF
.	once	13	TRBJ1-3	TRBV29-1	TGCAGCGTTGGAGGGGGAACTGGAAACACCATATATTTT	CSVGGGTGNTIYF
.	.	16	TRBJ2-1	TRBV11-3	TGTGCCAGCAGCTTAGCCCCTGGGCCCTCGTACAATGAGCAGTTCTTC	CASSLAPGPSYNEQFF
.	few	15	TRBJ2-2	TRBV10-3	TGTGCCATCAGTGAGTCGGGCAAGAACACCGGGGAGCTGTTTTTT	CAISESGKNTGELFF
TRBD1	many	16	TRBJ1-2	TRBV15	TGTGCCACCAGCAGAGATTTCTCGGACAGGGGGTATGGCTACACCTTC	CATSRDFSDRGYGYTF
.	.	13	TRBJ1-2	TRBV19	TGTGCCAGTCTAGGGGATCGCATCTATGGCTACACCTTC	CASLGDRIYGYTF
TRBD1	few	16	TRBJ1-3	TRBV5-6	TGTGCCAGCAGCTTGGCGGGACAGGGGACAGGAAACACCATATATTTT	CASSLAGQGTGNTIYF
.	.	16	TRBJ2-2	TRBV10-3	TGTGCCATCAGTGAGATCGGGGTAGCGGCTACCGGGGAGCTGTTTTTT	CAISEIGVAATGELFF
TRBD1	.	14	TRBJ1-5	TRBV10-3	TGTGCCATCAGCCTCCAGGGGGGCAATCAGCCCCAGCATTTT	CAISLQGGNQPQHF
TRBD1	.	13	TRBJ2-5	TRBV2	TGTGCCAGCAACGGACAGGAAGAAGAGACCCAGTACTTC	CASNGQEEETQYF
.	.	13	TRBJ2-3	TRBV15	TGTGCCACCAGCAGAGATCTCGGAGATACGCAGTATTTT	CATSRDLGDTQYF
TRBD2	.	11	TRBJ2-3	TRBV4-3	TGCGCCAGCAGCCAAGGCTCTAGCGGGGTGTGG	CASSQGSSGVW
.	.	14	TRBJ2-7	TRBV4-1	TGCGCCAGCAGCCAAGAATGGAGCTCCAGGGAGCAGTACTTC	CASSQEWSSREQYF
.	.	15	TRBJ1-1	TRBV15	TGTGCCACCAGCAGAGATCGGACACCGAACACTGAAGCTTTCTTT	CATSRDRTPNTEAFF
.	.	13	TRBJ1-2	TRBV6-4	TGTGCCAGCAGTGAACGAGGATCCTACGGCTACACCTTC	CASSERGSYGYTF
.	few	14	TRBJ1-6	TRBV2	TGTGCCAGCAGTGTCAGGGCAATGAGTTCACCCCTCCACTTT	CASSVRAMSSPLHF
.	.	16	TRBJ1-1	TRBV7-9	TGTGCCAGCAGCTTTCTGGGCAGGGCAGGGAACACTGAAGCTTTCTTT	CASSFLGRAGNTEAFF
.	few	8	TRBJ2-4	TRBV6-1	TGTGCCAGCAGCCACCAGTACTTC	CASSHQYF
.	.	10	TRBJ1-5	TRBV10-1	TGCGCCAAAGCCCGGATGTCCCAGCATTTT	CAKARMSQHF
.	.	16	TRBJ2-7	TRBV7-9	TGTGCCAGCAGCTTAGAAGAGAGCTCCTTCTCCTACGAGCAGTACTTC	CASSLEESSFSYEQYF
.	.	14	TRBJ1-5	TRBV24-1	TGTGCCACCAGTGAAGGCGGCACCAATCAGCCCCAGCATTTT	CATSEGGTNQPQHF
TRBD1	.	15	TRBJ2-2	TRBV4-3	TGCGCCAGCAGGGGGACAGCAAGGGACACCGGGGAGCTGTTTTTT	CASRGTARDTGELFF